The clone carrying this TCR beta chain occurred once. Trimming took off 1 base at V and 8 bases at J, with 14 bases between the two ends. The CDR3 length is 14 residues. Germline-derived CDR1 and CDR2 are GTSNPN and SVGIG (reference sequence). The method was immunoSEQ multiplex PCR; TCRdb's version includes in-frame clones alone and lacks a portion of them. Among some 350,000 clones listed, 70% to 90% were seen once. This sample was included in a study of blood T cell repertoires in COVID-19. The sequencing sample was made of peripheral blood. This sequence originates from a woman in her twenties or thirties with COVID-19, enrolled during active disease. The chain uses TRBV30 and TRBJ1-4; a weak D match, TRBD1 (6 bases). CDR3 nucleotide sequence: TGTGCCTGGAGTGACAGGGCCACTCGAGAAAAACTGTTTTTT. Encoded protein: CAWSDRATREKLFF.